What follows are 21 T cell receptor beta chains derived from one specimen sequenced in a study of CD8+CD57+ T cells in acquired aplastic anemia. It was patients with CD8+CD57+ cell expansion by flow cytometry who were chosen for sequencing. Genomic DNA templated the TCR beta VDJ and CDR3 profiling. TCRdb recomputed calls from the reads with MiXCR, one row per CDR3 protein. The sample contains 210,000 or so distinct CDR3 sequences, about half of which appear only once. The sample comprised sorted CD4+, CD8+, or CD8+CD57+ T cells (not recorded which) from PBMCs. All receptors come from a human donor with aplastic anemia.

The CDR3 sequence: CASSNLTASTDTQYF. The CDR3 coding sequence is TGTGCCAGCAGTAACCTGACAGCTAGCACAGATACGCAGTATTTT. This sequence joins TRBV25-1 and TRBJ2-3; a weak D match, TRBD1 (5 bases). The V and J ends lost 5 bases and 0 bases respectively, with 12 bases between them. The CDR3 is 15 amino acids. The germline V gene has CDR1 MGHDK and CDR2 SYGVNS.

This clonotype was detected many times. The rearrangement joins TRBV20-1 to TRBJ1-2; D might be TRBD1 (5 bases). V gave up 4 bases and J gave up 4 bases, with 13 bases separating them. This CDR3 has 13 residues. Per germline, CDR1 DFQATT and CDR2 SNEGSKA (reference sequence). The CDR3 region is CSAMAGRSYGYTF. CDR3 bases: TGCAGTGCTATGGCAGGGCGTAGCTATGGCTACACCTTC.

This clonotype has a handful of counts. The germline gene is not matched at one end of the junction; a read error may be the cause. V and J are TRBV5-1 and TRBJ1-5, with 12 nucleotides matching TRBD1. This CDR3 has 16 amino acids. Germline V lookup: CDR1 SGHRS, CDR2 YFSETQ. CDR3 region: CAGSTGTGGRNQPQHF. DNA for the CDR3: TGCGCCGGCAGCACTGGGACAGGGGGCCGGAATCAGCCCCAGCATTTT. The whole variable domain, remainder taken from reference TRBV5-1 and TRBJ1-5, is KAGVTQTPRYLIKTRGQQVTLSCSPISGHRSVSWYQQTPGQGLQFLFEYFSETQRNKGNFPGRFSGRQFSNSRSEMNVSTLELGDSALYLCAGSTGTGGRNQPQHFGDGTRLSIL.

This clonotype appeared many times. The chain combines TRBV4-1 with TRBJ2-7; D may correspond to TRBD1 or TRBD2 (5 bases each). In germline, CDR1 is MGHRA, CDR2 YSYEKL. The CDR3 length is 14 residues. V lost 1 base, J lost 3 bases, and 10 bases lay in between. The CDR3 loop is CASSQGQGVYEQYF. The DNA of the CDR3 is TGCGCCAGCAGCCAAGGTCAGGGAGTCTACGAGCAGTACTTC.

This clonotype was observed at least ten times. This chain links TRBV7-7 with TRBJ2-7; the D gene is possibly TRBD2 (5 bases). The germline CDR1 and CDR2 sequences are SSHAT and FNYEAQ (reference sequence). The CDR3 totals 13 residues. Trimming stripped 5 bases from V and 5 bases from J, with 13 bases between. CDR3 sequence reads: CASSSTRFHEQYF. CDR3 coding DNA: TGTGCCAGCAGCAGTACTAGATTCCACGAGCAGTACTTC.

The chain joins TRBV7-3 to TRBJ1-2; no clear D gene. From germline, CDR1 is SGHTA and CDR2 FQGTGA. Trimming stripped 2 bases from V and 7 bases from J, with 8 bases between. The CDR3 is 12 residues long. The CDR3 nucleotides are TGTGCCAGCAGCTTAGGTCGTCTTGGCTACACCTTC. It is translated as CASSLGRLGYTF.

The J gene is TRBJ1-2, the V gene TRBV7-9, with D unclear. CDR3 length: 16 amino acids. Germline CDR1 and CDR2: SEHNR and FQNEAQ (reference sequence). V lost 5 bases and J 6 bases, leaving 22 bases between the germline ends. DNA of the CDR3: TGTGCCAGCAGCACGTCCGTGAGACACCGCTCGGATGGCTACACCTTC. It specifies CASSTSVRHRSDGYTF.

The rearrangement uses TRBV7-9 and TRBJ2-7, with D perhaps TRBD1 or TRBD2 (5 bases each). Deletions cut 8 bases from V and 0 bases from J, with 17 bases between. Germline lookup yields CDR1 SEHNR and CDR2 FQNEAQ (reference sequence). The CDR3 runs 15 residues. The DNA of the CDR3 is TGTGCCAGCCGACTCGGGGCGCAGAACTCCTACGAGCAGTACTTC. It is translated as CASRLGAQNSYEQYF.

As to this clonotype: A much larger clone sits a single nucleotide away, making a read error possible. The chain employs TRBV4-1 and TRBJ1-5; TRBD1 agrees at 12 bases. The J segment lost 7 bases and the V segment lost 4 bases, leaving 11 bases of the junction unmatched. The CDR3 spans 17 residues. Germline loops: CDR1 MGHRA, CDR2 YSYEKL. In nucleotides, the CDR3 is TGCGCCAGCAGCCCCCGACCGGGACAGGGGGCAGGACAGCCCCAGCATTTT. Its translation: CASSPRPGQGAGQPQHF.

This rearrangement joins TRBV15 to TRBJ2-3, with D perhaps matching TRBD1 (5 bases). V was shortened by 4 bases and J by 2 bases, with 16 bases between the two germline ends. The CDR3 has 16 residues. CDR1 LNHNV and CDR2 YYDKDF come from the germline V gene (reference sequence). The CDR3 is CATSTGPRGVTDTQYF. Written as DNA, the CDR3 is TGTGCCACCAGCACGGGCCCTAGGGGCGTCACAGATACGCAGTATTTT.

This clonotype occurred many times. The chain links TRBV9 to TRBJ1-6; no firm D call. Germline assignment: CDR1 SGDLS and CDR2 YYNGEE. The germline V and J ends were trimmed by 0 bases and 8 bases, with 12 bases remaining between them. The CDR3 is 15 amino acids. As DNA, the CDR3 is TGTGCCAGCAGCGTAGCGGACGGTGGGGATTCACCCCTCCACTTT. Protein product: CASSVADGGDSPLHF.

There are many counts of this clonotype. V usage is TRBV11-1 and J usage is TRBJ2-3, with 8 positions matching TRBD1. The CDR3 consists of 14 residues. J lost 4 bases, V lost 3 bases, and 3 bases had no gene match. From germline, CDR1 is SGHAT and CDR2 FQDESV (reference sequence). The CDR3 reads CASSLGTGADTQYF. The CDR3 DNA follows: TGTGCCAGCAGCTTGGGGACAGGAGCAGATACGCAGTATTTT. The variable domain in full, completed from reference TRBV11-1 and TRBJ2-3, reads EAEVAQSPRYKITEKSQAVAFWCDPISGHATLYWYRQILGQGPELLVQFQDESVVDDSQLPKDRFSAERLKGVDSTLKIQPAELGDSAMYLCASSLGTGADTQYFGPGTRLTVL.

The chain is built from TRBV7-8 and TRBJ2-7, with 9 bases fitting TRBD2. CDR3 length: 14 residues. CDR1 SGHVS and CDR2 FQNEAQ come from the germline V gene. Trimming at V came to 1 base and at J to 3 bases, leaving 1 base not matched to a gene. CDR3 nucleotides: TGTGCCAGCAGCTTAGGACTAGCGGTCTACGAGCAGTACGTC. Its translation: CASSLGLAVYEQYV.

Concerning this clonotype itself: Given a much more abundant clone one base away, this may be a read error. The chain joins TRBV9 to TRBJ2-7, with D unclear. The CDR3 loop spans 13 amino acids. Per the germline V gene, CDR1 is SGDLS and CDR2 is YYNGEE. The CDR3 protein is CASAGRISYEQHF. CDR3 nucleotide sequence: TGTGCCAGCGCAGGTAGGATCTCCTACGAGCAGCACTTC.

V is TRBV29-1 and J is TRBJ1-1, with D possibly being TRBD1 (6 bases). The V end lost 6 bases, the J end lost 4 bases, and 18 bases lay between the germline ends. The CDR3 is made up of 14 amino acids. Germline values: CDR1 SQVTM, CDR2 ANQGSEA. The CDR3 DNA follows: TGCAGCGTGATCATGGGGGCGCCGGGCACTGAAGCTTTCTTT. Its translation is CSVIMGAPGTEAFF.

This clonotype was counted at least ten times. The V and J genes are TRBV5-8 and TRBJ1-2; no definite D call. Trimming shortened V by 4 bases and J by 4 bases, and 14 bases separated the two germline ends. Germline loops: CDR1 SGHTS, CDR2 YDEGEE. This CDR3 is built from 14 residues. This CDR3 reads CASSKIVDGYGYTF. The CDR3 coding sequence is TGTGCCAGCAGCAAGATTGTTGACGGCTATGGCTACACCTTC.

This clonotype has ten or more counts. The genes are TRBV19 and TRBJ1-1; D call uncertain. Germline values: CDR1 LNHDA, CDR2 SQIVND (reference sequence). Deletions cut 4 bases from V and 1 base from J, with 10 bases between. The CDR3 totals 14 residues. The CDR3 region has the DNA TGTGCCAGTAGTAACCCTAACAGGAACACTGAAGCTTTCTTT. Its translation is CASSNPNRNTEAFF.

This clonotype was detected ten times or more. CDR3 nucleotides: TGTGCCAGCAGCCCCATGATCGGGGAGCAGTACTTC. Translated, it gives CASSPMIGEQYF. The chain carries TRBV2 and TRBJ2-7, with D unresolved. The CDR3 length is 12 residues. V was pared by 6 bases and J by 7 bases, with 13 bases between. Germline values: CDR1 SNHLY, CDR2 FYNNEI.

This clonotype has a count of ten or more. J is TRBJ2-2 and V is TRBV19, with D possibly being TRBD1 (6 bases). V gave up 9 bases and J gave up 5 bases, with 22 bases separating them. CDR1 is LNHDA and CDR2 is SQIVND in the germline V gene (reference sequence). This CDR3 region has 16 residues. The CDR3 coding sequence is TGTGCCAGCCAACCTTTAACAGGGATGGGGACCGGGGAGCTGTTTTTT. Translating gives CASQPLTGMGTGELFF.

The chain is built from TRBV2 and TRBJ1-5; maybe TRBD1 (6 bases). The CDR3 sequence is 14 residues long. CDR1 SNHLY and CDR2 FYNNEI come from the germline V gene. V lost 7 bases and J lost 4, with 14 bases in between. CDR3 coding DNA: TGTGCCAGCAAAGTTGGACAGACTAATCAGCCCCAGCATTTT. Encoded protein: CASKVGQTNQPQHF.

This chain links TRBV12-3 or TRBV12-4 with TRBJ2-3; D is perhaps TRBD2 (5 bases). V was trimmed by 3 bases and J by 9 bases, leaving 10 bases between them. The CDR3 spans 12 residues. The CDR3 sequence is CASSLLATTQYF. The CDR3 nucleotides read TGTGCCAGCAGTTTGTTAGCGACAACGCAGTATTTT.